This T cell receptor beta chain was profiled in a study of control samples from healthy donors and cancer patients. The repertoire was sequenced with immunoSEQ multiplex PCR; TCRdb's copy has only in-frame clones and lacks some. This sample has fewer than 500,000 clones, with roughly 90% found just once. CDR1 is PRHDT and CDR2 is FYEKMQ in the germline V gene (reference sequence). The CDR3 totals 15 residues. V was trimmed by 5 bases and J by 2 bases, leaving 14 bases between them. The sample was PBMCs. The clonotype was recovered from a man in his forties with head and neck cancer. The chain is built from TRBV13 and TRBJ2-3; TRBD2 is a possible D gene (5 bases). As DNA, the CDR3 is TGTGCCAGCAGCCCCTCTCGGGGTAACACAGATACGCAGTATTTT. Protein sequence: CASSPSRGNTDTQYF.